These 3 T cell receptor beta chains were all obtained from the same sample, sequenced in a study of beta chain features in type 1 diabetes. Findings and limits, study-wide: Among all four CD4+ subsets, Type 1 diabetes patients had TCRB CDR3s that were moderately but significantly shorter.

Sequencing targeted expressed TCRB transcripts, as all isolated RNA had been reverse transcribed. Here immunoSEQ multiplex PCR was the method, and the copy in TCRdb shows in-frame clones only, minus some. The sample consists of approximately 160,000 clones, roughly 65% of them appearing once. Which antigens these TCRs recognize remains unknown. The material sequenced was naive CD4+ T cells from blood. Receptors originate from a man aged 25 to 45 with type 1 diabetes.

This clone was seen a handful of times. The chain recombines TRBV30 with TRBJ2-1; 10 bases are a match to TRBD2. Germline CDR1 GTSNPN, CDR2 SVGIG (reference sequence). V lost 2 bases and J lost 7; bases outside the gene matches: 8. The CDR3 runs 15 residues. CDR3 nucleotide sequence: TGTGCCTGGAGTAAAGCGGGGGGGCCCCCTAATGAGCAGTTCTTC. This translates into CAWSKAGGPPNEQFF.

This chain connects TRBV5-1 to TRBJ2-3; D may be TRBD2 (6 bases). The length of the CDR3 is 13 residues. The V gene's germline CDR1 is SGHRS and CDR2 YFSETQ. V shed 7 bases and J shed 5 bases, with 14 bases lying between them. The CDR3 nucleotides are TGCGCCAGCCGGAGCGGGTCAGGAGATACGCAGTATTTT. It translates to CASRSGSGDTQYF.

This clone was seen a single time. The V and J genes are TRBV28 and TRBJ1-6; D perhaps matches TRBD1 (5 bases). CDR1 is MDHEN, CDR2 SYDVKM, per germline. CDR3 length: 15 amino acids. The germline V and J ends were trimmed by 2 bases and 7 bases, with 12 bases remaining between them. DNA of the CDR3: TGTGCCAGCAGTTTAATGGAGGGGAGCAATTCACCCCTCCACTTT. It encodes CASSLMEGSNSPLHF. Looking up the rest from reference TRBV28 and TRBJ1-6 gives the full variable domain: DVKVTQSSRYLVKRTGEKVFLECVQDMDHENMFWYRQDPGLGLRLIYFSYDVKMKEKGDIPEGYSVSREKKERFSLILESASTNQTSMYLCASSLMEGSNSPLHFGNGTRLTVT.